This TCR beta chain comes out of a study of shared clonotypes between healthy human individuals. Study at large: Three CD4 naive, three CD4 memory, two CD8 naive and one CD8 memory plate were used per donor.

With 6 bases clipped from V and 5 bases from J, the junction kept 11 bases outside the gene matches. Germline-derived CDR1 and CDR2 are MDHEN and SYDVKM. The length of the CDR3 is 15 residues. Clones were sequenced by immunoSEQ multiplex PCR, and TCRdb holds only the in-frame ones, with some missing. The top ten hold roughly 1.2% of the sample, which has 1,500,000 or so clones, roughly 96% seen once. Sequenced material: naive CD4+ T cells sorted from blood. Subset here: CD45RA+ positively selected. This clonotype originated in a man aged 25 to 40 in good health. The genes are TRBV28 and TRBJ2-5; 8 bases match TRBD1. The CDR3 reads CASSLPTGGIETQYF. The DNA of the CDR3 is TGTGCCAGCAGCTTGCCTACAGGGGGTATCGAGACCCAGTACTTC.